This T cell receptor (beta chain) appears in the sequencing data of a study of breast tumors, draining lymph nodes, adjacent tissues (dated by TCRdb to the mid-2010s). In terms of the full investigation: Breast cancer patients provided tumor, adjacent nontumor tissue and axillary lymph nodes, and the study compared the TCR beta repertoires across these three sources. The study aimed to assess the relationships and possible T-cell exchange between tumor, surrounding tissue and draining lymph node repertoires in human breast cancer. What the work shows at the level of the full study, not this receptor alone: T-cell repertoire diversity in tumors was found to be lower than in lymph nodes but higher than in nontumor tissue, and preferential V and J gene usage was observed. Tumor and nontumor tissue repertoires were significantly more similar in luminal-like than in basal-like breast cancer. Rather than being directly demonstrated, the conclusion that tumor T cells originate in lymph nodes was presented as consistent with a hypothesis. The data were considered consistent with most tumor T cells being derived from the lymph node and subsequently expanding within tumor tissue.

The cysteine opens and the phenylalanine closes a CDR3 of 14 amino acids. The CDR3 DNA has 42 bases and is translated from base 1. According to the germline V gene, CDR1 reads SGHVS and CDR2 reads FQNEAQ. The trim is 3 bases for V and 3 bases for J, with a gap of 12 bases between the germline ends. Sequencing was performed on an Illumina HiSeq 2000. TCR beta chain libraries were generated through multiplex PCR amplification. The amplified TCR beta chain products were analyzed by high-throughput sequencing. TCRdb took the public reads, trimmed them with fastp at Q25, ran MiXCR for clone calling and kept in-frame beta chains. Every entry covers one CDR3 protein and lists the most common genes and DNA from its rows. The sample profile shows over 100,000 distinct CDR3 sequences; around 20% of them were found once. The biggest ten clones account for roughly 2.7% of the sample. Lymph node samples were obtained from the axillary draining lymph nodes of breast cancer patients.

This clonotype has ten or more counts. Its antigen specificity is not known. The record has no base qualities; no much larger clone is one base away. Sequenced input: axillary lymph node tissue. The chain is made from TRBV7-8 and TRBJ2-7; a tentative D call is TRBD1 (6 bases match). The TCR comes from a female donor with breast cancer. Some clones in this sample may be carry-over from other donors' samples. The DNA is TGTGCCAGCAGCTTCCCGGGACAACTCTACGAGCAGTACTTC. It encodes CASSFPGQLYEQYF.